This T cell receptor beta chain was sequenced in a study of T-cell reconstitution after alpha-beta-depleted transplantation in children. Unique molecular identifiers were incorporated when the TCRbeta library was constructed. TCRdb reanalysed the PCR reads using MiXCR and keeps one entry per CDR3 protein. The data show about 120,000 distinct CDR3 sequences, about 9.3% seen once. This clonotype has a count of ten or more. V was clipped by 5 bases and J by 2 bases, with 13 bases between them. The germline CDR1 and CDR2 sequences are WSHSY and SAAADI. There are 14 residues in the CDR3. The V gene is TRBV10-2, the J gene TRBJ2-7; unclear D gene. The TCR sequence derives from a human donor who donated a stem cell graft to a child with acute lymphoblastic leukemia. Sample: PBMCs from the stem cell graft donor, taken from the stem cell graft. The CDR3 region is CASSIQATAYEQYF. For the CDR3, the DNA is TGCGCCAGCAGTATCCAGGCGACGGCCTACGAGCAGTACTTC.